These 17 T cell receptor beta chains originate from one sample sequenced in a study of long-term antiretroviral therapy in people with HIV. Sequencing relied on immunoSEQ assay v3.0, run at survey level. Sequenced by immunoSEQ multiplex PCR; TCRdb stores in-frame clones only, minus some. The sample lists about 15,000 clones, 85% to 90% occurring once. Sequenced material: unsorted PBMCs, taken more than 2.2 years before starting antiretroviral therapy. These receptors were taken from a woman aged 25 to 39 with HIV.

The rearrangement links TRBV6-6 to TRBJ1-1, with D perhaps matching TRBD1 (6 bases). Trimming stripped 6 bases from V and 1 base from J, with 12 bases between. The germline gives CDR1 MNHNY, CDR2 SVGAGI (reference sequence). The CDR3 has 14 amino acids. The CDR3 reads CASRTWTENTEAFF. The DNA of the CDR3 is TGTGCCAGCAGAACGTGGACAGAGAACACTGAAGCTTTCTTT.

V usage is TRBV7-8 and J usage is TRBJ2-7; D is possibly TRBD1 (6 bases). The CDR3 has 17 amino acids. The V gene lost 3 bases and the J gene lost 4 bases, with 22 bases spanning the gap. CDR1 and CDR2 from the germline V gene are SGHVS and FQNEAQ. CDR3 region: CASSLGDGQRNYYEQYF. The CDR3 nucleotides read TGTGCCAGCAGCTTGGGGGACGGACAGAGAAACTATTACGAGCAGTACTTC. Using reference TRBV7-8 and TRBJ2-7 for the parts outside the CDR3, the full variable domain is GAGVSQSPRYKVAKRGQDVALRCDPISGHVSLFWYQQALGQGPEFLTYFQNEAQLDKSGLPSDRFFAERPEGSVSTLKIQRTQQEDSAVYLCASSLGDGQRNYYEQYFGPGTRLTVT.

The chain links TRBV4-2 to TRBJ1-2, with D tentatively TRBD1 (5 bases). This CDR3 has 21 amino acids. Germline V gene sequence: CDR1 LGHNA, CDR2 YNFKEQ. V dropped 0 bases and J dropped 4 bases, with 30 bases sitting between them. The CDR3 here is CASSQELVRKGMIGVSYGYTF. DNA for the CDR3: TGTGCCAGCAGCCAAGAACTCGTTCGGAAGGGTATGATAGGGGTTAGCTATGGCTACACCTTC.

The chain links TRBV25-1 to TRBJ1-2; unclear D gene. Germline lookup yields CDR1 MGHDK and CDR2 SYGVNS. The CDR3 consists of 10 residues. V was pared by 9 bases and J by 6 bases, with 8 bases between. The chain's CDR3 is CARARNGYTF. The CDR3 DNA reads as TGTGCCAGGGCTAGGAATGGCTACACCTTC.

The chain joins TRBV7-8 to TRBJ1-3, with D possibly matching TRBD1 (6 bases). Germline CDR1 is SGHVS and CDR2 is FQNEAQ. With 4 bases removed from V and 0 bases from J, the gap between germline ends came to 13 bases. The CDR3 runs to 16 residues. The CDR3 DNA reads TGTGCCAGCAGCTCGCTTCTCAGGGGCTCTGGAAACACCATATATTTT. Protein: CASSSLLRGSGNTIYF. Full variable domain (outside the CDR3, taken from reference TRBV7-8 and TRBJ1-3): GAGVSQSPRYKVAKRGQDVALRCDPISGHVSLFWYQQALGQGPEFLTYFQNEAQLDKSGLPSDRFFAERPEGSVSTLKIQRTQQEDSAVYLCASSSLLRGSGNTIYFGEGSWLTVV.

The genes are TRBV11-2 and TRBJ2-5, with TRBD1 as a possible D gene (6 bases). The CDR3 is made up of 16 amino acids. V lost 5 bases to trimming and J lost 0 bases, with 16 bases between them. Germline V lookup: CDR1 SGHAT, CDR2 FQNNGV. The CDR3 is CASSLFRDNYQETQYF. The CDR3 nucleotides are TGTGCCAGCAGCCTCTTCCGGGACAACTACCAAGAGACCCAGTACTTC.

In its sample, this clone was seen once. A junction end diverges from the germline sequence, so it may reflect a read error. V usage is TRBV7-7 and J usage is TRBJ2-5; TRBD2 is a possible D gene (6 bases). CDR1 is SSHAT and CDR2 is FNYEAQ in the germline V gene (reference sequence). This CDR3 region has 14 residues. CDR3 DNA: TGTGCTAGCAGCCCCGGGGCGGGACAAGAGACCCAGTACTTC. Its translation is CASSPGAGQETQYF. Filled out from reference TRBV7-7 and TRBJ2-5, the complete variable domain reads GAGVSQSPRYKVTKRGQDVTLRCDPISSHATLYWYQQALGQGPEFLTYFNYEAQPDKSGLPSDRFSAERPEGSISTLTIQRTEQRDSAMYRCASSPGAGQETQYFGPGTRLLVL.

In this sample, this clone turned up once. The chain has TRBV6-1 and TRBJ2-7, with D perhaps TRBD1 (6 bases). Germline CDR1 is MNHNS and CDR2 is SASEGT. Trimming left V 6 bases short and J 0 bases short, with 15 bases between. There are 15 residues in the CDR3. CDR3 amino acids: CASSQSGTFSYEQYF. The CDR3 DNA follows: TGTGCCAGCAGCCAATCCGGGACATTCTCCTACGAGCAGTACTTC.

The gene calls are TRBV19 and TRBJ2-1; D ambiguous. V lost 5 bases, J lost 5 bases, and 19 bases lay in between. Germline V CDR1 and CDR2: LNHDA, SQIVND (reference sequence). This CDR3 is built from 16 residues. The CDR3 here is CASSPPGYFTHNEQFF. The CDR3 bases are TGTGCCAGTAGTCCCCCGGGTTATTTCACGCACAATGAGCAGTTCTTC.

The CDR3: CASSPRGTQYF. CDR3 DNA sequence: TGTGCCAGCAGCCCGCGGGGGACCCAGTACTTC. This chain links TRBV5-8 with TRBJ2-5; TRBD2 is a possible D gene (6 bases). V lost 4 bases and J lost 7, with 8 bases in between. The germline V gene encodes CDR1 SGHTS and CDR2 YDEGEE. The CDR3 loop spans 11 amino acids.

This clone ranks as medium-sized (0.01 to 0.1%). This chain joins TRBV4-3 and TRBJ1-2, with 7 bases fitting TRBD1. The CDR3 is made up of 16 amino acids. Germline loops: CDR1 LGHNA, CDR2 YSLEER. Trimming removed 1 base from V and 4 bases from J; junction bases left unmatched: 9. CDR3 DNA: TGCGCCAGCAGCCAAGGCCGGGACAGCATTGTCTATGGCTACACCTTC. This gives the protein CASSQGRDSIVYGYTF.

V usage is TRBV5-1 and J usage is TRBJ1-1, with D unresolved. Trimming stripped 3 bases from V and 0 bases from J, with 6 bases between. Germline CDR1 SGHRS, CDR2 YFSETQ. The CDR3 has 13 residues. The CDR3 sequence is CASSSQLNTEAFF. CDR3 nucleotide sequence: TGCGCCAGCAGCTCTCAGCTGAACACTGAAGCTTTCTTT.

V gene TRBV7-2 combines with J gene TRBJ2-1, with TRBD2 as a possible D gene (6 bases). Per germline, CDR1 SGHTA and CDR2 FQGNSA. V was trimmed by 4 bases and J by 6 bases, leaving 13 bases between them. The CDR3 consists of 14 residues. The CDR3 DNA sequence: TGTGCCAGCAGCTCGACCCGACTAGTCAATGAGCAGTTCTTC. Amino acid sequence: CASSSTRLVNEQFF.

This rearrangement joins TRBV6-5 to TRBJ1-1; the D is unclear. This CDR3 is built from 12 residues. The V gene lost 5 bases and the J gene lost 7 bases, with 11 bases spanning the gap. In germline, CDR1 is MNHEY, CDR2 SVGAGI. CDR3 in DNA: TGTGCCAGCAGTACCGGACGGCTTGAAGCTTTCTTT. Translation: CASSTGRLEAFF.

This chain links TRBV7-2 with TRBJ1-1; D is ambiguous. The CDR3 sequence is 13 residues long. Trimming took off 0 bases at V and 7 bases at J, with 9 bases between the two ends. The germline gives CDR1 SGHTA, CDR2 FQGNSA. CDR3 sequence reads: CASSLAYQYEAFF. The CDR3 DNA reads TGTGCCAGCAGCTTAGCTTATCAATATGAAGCTTTCTTT.

The chain joins TRBV5-5 to TRBJ2-1; 8 bases are shared with TRBD2. The V gene end was trimmed by 0 bases and the J gene end by 2 bases; junction bases not matched to a gene: 13. The germline CDR1 and CDR2 sequences are SGHKS and YYEKEE (reference sequence). The CDR3 is 19 amino acids. The CDR3 loop reads CASSLAGLAPRGPYNEQFF. The CDR3 DNA reads as TGTGCCAGCAGCTTGGCAGGACTAGCTCCCCGTGGGCCCTACAATGAGCAGTTCTTC.

Within the sample, this clone is medium-sized. This chain uses TRBV10-3 with TRBJ2-7, with D unclear. Germline-derived CDR1 and CDR2 are ENHRY and SYGVKD. Between the trimmed V and J ends, which lost 4 bases and 6 bases, there was a span of 10 bases. The CDR3 contains 12 residues. The CDR3 sequence is CAISGGLGEQYF. The CDR3 region has the DNA TGTGCCATCAGTGGTGGCCTCGGCGAGCAGTACTTC.